The 23 T cell receptor beta chains presented below share a single source sample, sequenced in a study of monozygotic twins with inflammatory bowel disease. TCRdb reworked the 5' RACE reads into one entry per CDR3 protein, no DNA. Across some 150,000 distinct CDR3 sequences, the top ten clones capture more than 0.95% of the sample. Sequencing was done on a sample of blood. The receptors stem from a human donor with ulcerative colitis or Crohn's disease, or a healthy co-twin of an affected twin (not recorded which).

This chain links TRBV13 with TRBJ1-6. This CDR3 has 19 amino acids. Germline V CDR1 and CDR2: PRHDT, FYEKMQ (reference sequence). CDR3 sequence: CASSLGGSLRSSYNSPLHF.

The rearrangement joins TRBV5-4 to TRBJ2-1; TCRdb names TRBD2, which stays unverified in the absence of DNA. This CDR3 region has 16 residues. In germline, CDR1 is SGHNT, CDR2 YYREEE (reference sequence). CDR3 sequence: CASSPRRGGRIDEQFF.

The V and J genes are TRBV30 and TRBJ2-7; there is no DNA to check the TCRdb D call of TRBD2. Germline CDR1 GTSNPN, CDR2 SVGIG (reference sequence). This CDR3 is 17 amino acids long. The CDR3 loop reads CAWSPRWRDRALYEQYF.

The V gene is TRBV7-2, the J gene TRBJ2-7. The CDR3 consists of 11 residues. Germline V gene lookup returns CDR1 SGHTA and CDR2 FQGNSA. CDR3 in amino acids: CASSGYYEQYF.

The chain combines TRBV9 with TRBJ2-7; as DNA is missing, the TRBD2 call by TCRdb cannot be tested. The length of the CDR3 is 16 residues. Germline V gene sequence: CDR1 SGDLS, CDR2 YYNGEE. This CDR3 reads CASSVGTSGNSYEQYF.

This rearrangement joins TRBV15 to TRBJ2-6; TCRdb's D call, TRBD1, is unchecked because there is no DNA. The V gene's germline CDR1 is LNHNV and CDR2 YYDKDF (reference sequence). The CDR3 has 15 residues. CDR3 region: CATSRDGTGKYVLTF. The complete variable domain, with remaining parts taken from reference TRBV15 and TRBJ2-6, reads DAMVIQNPRYQVTQFGKPVTLSCSQTLNHNVMYWYQQKSSQAPKLLFHYYDKDFNNEADTPDNFQSRRPNTSFCFLDIRSPGLGDTAMYLCATSRDGTGKYVLTFGAGSRLTVL.

The chain uses TRBV7-2 and TRBJ1-4. CDR1 and CDR2 from the germline V gene are SGHTA and FQGNSA. The CDR3 spans 14 residues. The CDR3 spells CASSPARVNEKLFF. Filled out from reference TRBV7-2 and TRBJ1-4, the complete variable domain reads GAGVSQSPSNKVTEKGKDVELRCDPISGHTALYWYRQSLGQGLEFLIYFQGNSAPDKSGLPSDRFSAERTGGSVSTLTIQRTQQEDSAVYLCASSPARVNEKLFFGSGTQLSVL.

This chain uses TRBV19 with TRBJ1-3; the D call from TCRdb, TRBD1, cannot be confirmed without DNA. From germline, CDR1 is LNHDA and CDR2 SQIVND (reference sequence). This CDR3 region has 15 residues. The CDR3 loop reads CASINRDRERKHLYF.

The chain carries TRBV5-1 and TRBJ1-4. CDR3 size: 15 residues. Germline loops: CDR1 SGHRS, CDR2 YFSETQ. CDR3 loop: CASSLAGVTNEKLFF.

V and J are TRBV28 and TRBJ1-2; absent DNA, TCRdb's TRBD1 call cannot be checked. Germline V gene data show CDR1 as MDHEN and CDR2 as SYDVKM. This CDR3 has 14 residues. The CDR3 loop is CASRNAGQAYGYTF.

V and J are TRBV9 and TRBJ2-3; TCRdb indicates TRBD2, and absent DNA this call remains unverified. CDR1 is SGDLS and CDR2 is YYNGEE in the germline V gene. This CDR3 comprises 15 residues. CDR3 protein: CASSALAEWSGTQYF.

The rearrangement links TRBV7-2 to TRBJ2-5. Germline assignment: CDR1 SGHTA and CDR2 FQGNSA. CDR3 size: 13 residues. CDR3 sequence reads: CASSLEDYETQYF.

The rearrangement uses TRBV9 and TRBJ1-5. Germline-derived CDR1 and CDR2 are SGDLS and YYNGEE. There are 17 residues in the CDR3. The CDR3 loop reads CASSVAPGVNSNQPQHF.

The chain has TRBV15 and TRBJ2-3; TCRdb indicates TRBD2, and absent DNA this call remains unverified. The CDR3 runs 18 residues. The germline V gene encodes CDR1 LNHNV and CDR2 YYDKDF (reference sequence). The CDR3 sequence is CATSRERRVGSGTDTQYF.

The V gene is TRBV5-1, the J gene TRBJ2-1; TCRdb's D call of TRBD2 is untestable without DNA. The CDR3 runs 16 residues. Germline V CDR1 and CDR2: SGHRS, YFSETQ. The CDR3 here is CASSFDKREAYNEQFF.

The V call is TRBV7-2, the J call TRBJ1-1. The germline V gene has CDR1 SGHTA and CDR2 FQGNSA. This CDR3 is built from 14 residues. The CDR3 is CASSWGGANTEAFF. The complete variable domain, with remaining parts taken from reference TRBV7-2 and TRBJ1-1, reads GAGVSQSPSNKVTEKGKDVELRCDPISGHTALYWYRQSLGQGLEFLIYFQGNSAPDKSGLPSDRFSAERTGGSVSTLTIQRTQQEDSAVYLCASSWGGANTEAFFGQGTRLTVV.

The rearrangement links TRBV5-5 to TRBJ1-5; there is no DNA to check the TCRdb D call of TRBD1. The V gene's germline CDR1 is SGHKS and CDR2 YYEKEE (reference sequence). This CDR3 contains 13 residues. The CDR3 reads CASSSDRGGPQHF.

The chain employs TRBV10-3 and TRBJ2-2; as DNA is missing, the TRBD1 call by TCRdb cannot be tested. This CDR3 has 15 amino acids. Looked up from germline, CDR1 is ENHRY and CDR2 is SYGVKD. CDR3 sequence reads: CAIRLQGRNTGELFF.

This chain connects TRBV12-3 or TRBV12-4 to TRBJ1-1. The CDR3 spans 14 residues. CDR3 region: CASSLGPSYTSRYF.

This chain uses TRBV28 with TRBJ1-2; lacking DNA, the TRBD1 call made by TCRdb goes unchecked. The CDR3 runs to 15 residues. The germline CDR1 and CDR2 sequences are MDHEN and SYDVKM. The chain's CDR3 is CASSAQGQVTYGYTF.

The rearrangement links TRBV29-1 to TRBJ1-1; the D gene TCRdb calls, TRBD1, cannot be checked with no DNA. The CDR3 covers 14 residues. Germline V CDR1 and CDR2: SQVTM, ANQGSEA. CDR3 amino acids: CSVERQGARTEAFF.

This chain links TRBV4-1 with TRBJ2-5; the TRBD1 assignment by TCRdb is unverifiable without DNA. The germline V gene encodes CDR1 MGHRA and CDR2 YSYEKL. This CDR3 region has 14 residues. The CDR3 is CASSQGGTWETQYF.

The chain carries TRBV12-3 or TRBV12-4 and TRBJ1-5; TCRdb indicates TRBD1, and absent DNA this call remains unverified. This CDR3 is 13 amino acids long. This chain's CDR3 is CASRTGIGQPQHF.